These 26 T cell receptor beta chains were all obtained from the same sample, sequenced in a study of blood T cell repertoires in COVID-19. Sequencing was performed with immunoSEQ multiplex PCR; in TCRdb, only in-frame clones are kept and a portion is missing. This table holds 120,000 to 150,000 clones, 87% found once. The sequenced sample consisted of PBMCs or T cells enriched from blood (not recorded which). These receptors came from a woman in her thirties or forties who had been exposed to COVID-19.

This clone was seen just once. CDR3 nucleotides: TGTGCCATCAGTGAGTCAGGCAGGCCCACTGAAGCTTTCTTT. This sequence encodes CAISESGRPTEAFF. V is TRBV10-3 and J is TRBJ1-1, with D unclear. CDR3 size: 14 residues. The ends were cut back, 0 bases at V and 4 bases at J, with 9 bases in the middle. Germline lookup yields CDR1 ENHRY and CDR2 SYGVKD.

This clone appeared a single time. The V gene is TRBV29-1, the J gene TRBJ1-1, with D possibly matching TRBD1 (5 bases). The V gene lost 4 bases and the J gene lost 1 base, with 7 bases spanning the gap. Germline CDR1 reads SQVTM; CDR2 reads ANQGSEA. The CDR3 has 12 residues. The CDR3 spells CSVVGANTEAFF. As DNA, the CDR3 is TGCAGCGTTGTAGGGGCGAACACTGAAGCTTTCTTT.

V gene TRBV28 combines with J gene TRBJ2-5, with a tentative D call TRBD1 (6 bases). The CDR3 runs 15 residues. Germline assignment: CDR1 MDHEN and CDR2 SYDVKM. Trimming took off 1 base at V and 4 bases at J, with 13 bases between the two ends. The CDR3 sequence is CASSLSRQGRETQYF. CDR3 nucleotide sequence: TGTGCCAGCAGTTTATCTCGGCAGGGGAGAGAGACCCAGTACTTC.

The chain combines TRBV5-1 with TRBJ1-1; D may be TRBD1 (5 bases). Germline V gene data show CDR1 as SGHRS and CDR2 as YFSETQ. The V end lost 6 bases, the J end lost 3 bases, and 15 bases lay between the germline ends. This CDR3 has 14 residues. DNA of the CDR3: TGCGCCAGCACTAGAACGCAGGGCGACACTGAAGCTTTCTTT. Protein product: CASTRTQGDTEAFF.

The chain couples TRBV21-1 to TRBJ1-2; the D call TRBD1 from the table was never checked on the DNA. TRBV21-1 is a pseudogene segment. The CDR3 extends over 13 amino acids. CDR3 amino acids: CASSNGTGDGYTF. CDR3 in DNA: TGTGCCAGCAGCAACGGGACAGGGGATGGCTACACCTTC.

V and J are TRBV7-2 and TRBJ2-5; a weak D match, TRBD1 (6 bases). Per germline, CDR1 SGHTA and CDR2 FQGNSA. V shed 5 bases and J shed 3 bases, with 22 bases lying between them. The CDR3 extends over 17 amino acids. Here the CDR3 DNA reads TGTGCCAGCAGCGCCGAGGTTTGGGACACAGACGAAGAGACCCAGTACTTC. Encoded protein: CASSAEVWDTDEETQYF.

About this clone itself: Other DNA sequences in this specimen translate into the identical CDR3. The chain is built from TRBV3-1 (or the pseudogene TRBV3-2) and TRBJ2-7; no reliable D call. The V end lost 1 base, the J end lost 4 bases, and 5 bases lay between the germline ends. This CDR3 has 12 residues. Germline CDR1 LGHDT, CDR2 YNNKEL (reference sequence). The CDR3 coding sequence is TGTGCCAGCAGCCAAGCGTCTTACGAGCAGTACTTC. This encodes CASSQASYEQYF.

The J gene is TRBJ1-2, the V gene TRBV7-9; 9 positions agree with TRBD1. Germline assignment: CDR1 SEHNR and CDR2 FQNEAQ (reference sequence). This CDR3 has 15 residues. The junction had 9 bases not matched to a gene; V was cut back by 5 bases and J by 5 bases. CDR3 sequence (DNA): TGTGCCAGCAGCGCGGGACAGGGCCACCTTTATGGCTACACCTTC. Protein: CASSAGQGHLYGYTF.

A note on this clone: Other DNA sequences within the sample encode an identical CDR3. The chain carries TRBV27 and TRBJ2-7; tentative D call: TRBD1 (7 bases). The CDR3 has 13 residues. CDR1 MNHEY and CDR2 SMNVEV come from the germline V gene (reference sequence). V gave up 4 bases and J gave up 6 bases, with 13 bases separating them. The DNA for the CDR3 is TGTGCCAGCAGTTCCCGACAGGGAGGCGAGCAGTACTTC. Its translation: CASSSRQGGEQYF.

The chain carries TRBV2 and TRBJ1-1, with 8 bases lining up with TRBD1. The CDR3 length is 14 residues. Germline CDR1 reads SNHLY; CDR2 reads FYNNEI. The trim removed 8 bases at V and 0 bases at J, leaving 5 bases unmatched. The CDR3 reads CASGGTGLNTEAFF. The CDR3 bases are TGTGCCAGCGGGGGGACAGGACTGAACACTGAAGCTTTCTTT.

V usage is TRBV5-1 and J usage is TRBJ2-7; D may be TRBD1 (5 bases). V lost 3 bases to trimming and J lost 1 base, with 11 bases between them. The germline gives CDR1 SGHRS, CDR2 YFSETQ. The CDR3 contains 14 residues. The CDR3 here is CASSSDSYSYEQYF. CDR3 coding DNA: TGCGCCAGCAGCTCAGACAGCTATTCCTACGAGCAGTACTTC.

The chain has TRBV6-1 and TRBJ1-5; D is unresolved. Per germline, CDR1 MNHNS and CDR2 SASEGT. V dropped 1 base and J dropped 5 bases, with 9 bases sitting between them. The CDR3 loop spans 14 amino acids. This chain's CDR3 is CASSEGQVDQPQHF. The CDR3 region has the DNA TGTGCCAGCAGTGAAGGGCAGGTAGATCAGCCCCAGCATTTT.

The rearrangement uses TRBV10-3 and TRBJ2-2; 7 bases match TRBD2. Germline-derived CDR1 and CDR2 are ENHRY and SYGVKD. The V gene end was trimmed by 2 bases and the J gene end by 3 bases; junction bases not matched to a gene: 6. The CDR3 consists of 16 residues. The CDR3 region is CAISEDGGSYTGELFF. The CDR3 DNA reads as TGTGCCATCAGTGAGGACGGGGGGTCTTACACCGGGGAGCTGTTTTTT.

V gene TRBV4-1 combines with J gene TRBJ2-1; D gene unclear. V shed 3 bases and J shed 4 bases, with 13 bases lying between them. CDR1 is MGHRA, CDR2 YSYEKL, per germline. The CDR3 has 15 amino acids. The CDR3: CASSQGESRYNEQFF. The CDR3 region has the DNA TGCGCCAGCAGCCAGGGCGAGAGTCGGTACAATGAGCAGTTCTTC.

V gene TRBV20-1 combines with J gene TRBJ1-1; no reliable D call. CDR1 is DFQATT, CDR2 SNEGSKA, per germline (reference sequence). V lost 6 bases, J lost 1 base, and 6 bases lay in between. The CDR3 totals 11 residues. The chain's CDR3 is CSAPENTEAFF. CDR3 nucleotides: TGCAGTGCCCCAGAGAACACTGAAGCTTTCTTT.

The chain couples TRBV3-1 (or the pseudogene TRBV3-2) to TRBJ1-1, with D hard to call. This CDR3 contains 12 residues. V was pared by 6 bases and J by 3 bases, with 8 bases between. Germline V gene data show CDR1 as LGHDT and CDR2 as YNNKEL (reference sequence). Here the CDR3 reads CASRRGYTEAFF. CDR3 nucleotide sequence: TGTGCCAGCAGGAGAGGGTACACTGAAGCTTTCTTT.

The genes are TRBV6-2 or TRBV6-3 and TRBJ2-2, with TRBD2 identical over 13 bases. The J segment lost 5 bases and the V segment lost 4 bases, leaving 16 bases of the junction unmatched. In germline, CDR1 is MNHEY, CDR2 SVGEGT. The CDR3 has 20 residues. The CDR3 is CASSFTSGRGGPASTGELFF. The DNA of the CDR3 is TGTGCCAGCAGTTTCACTAGCGGGAGGGGGGGACCCGCTAGTACCGGGGAGCTGTTTTTT.

The chain combines TRBV3-1 (or the pseudogene TRBV3-2) with TRBJ2-3, with D maybe TRBD2 (6 bases). This CDR3 contains 13 residues. CDR1 is LGHDT, CDR2 YNNKEL, per germline (reference sequence). Trimming cost V 3 bases and J 9 bases, with 13 bases left between them. The CDR3 region is CASSQYRDSTQYF. The CDR3 region has the DNA TGTGCCAGCAGCCAGTACCGGGACTCGACGCAGTATTTT.

The V call is TRBV7-6, the J call TRBJ1-2, with D maybe TRBD1 (5 bases). There are 14 residues in the CDR3. Germline-derived CDR1 and CDR2 are SGHVS and FNYEAQ. Trimming shortened V by 6 bases and J by 0 bases, and 11 bases separated the two germline ends. For the CDR3, the DNA is TGTGCCAGCAGTCTTTTGACAGCTAACTATGGCTACACCTTC. Its protein product is CASSLLTANYGYTF.

A single count supports this clone. The V and J genes are TRBV5-4 and TRBJ2-3; 7 positions agree with TRBD2. The CDR3 contains 14 residues. CDR1 and CDR2 (germline): SGHNT, YYREEE (reference sequence). Trimming removed 5 bases from V and 3 bases from J; junction bases left unmatched: 6. The CDR3 DNA follows: TGTGCCAGCAGTTTGAGGGGAGGGACAGATACGCAGTATTTT. It translates to CASSLRGGTDTQYF.

The V gene is TRBV2, the J gene TRBJ2-2, with 9 bases that match TRBD1. V lost 4 bases to trimming and J lost 6 bases; unmatched junction nucleotides: 6. Germline V gene lookup returns CDR1 SNHLY and CDR2 FYNNEI. The CDR3 has 15 amino acids. The CDR3 region is CASSVWDREPGELFF. DNA for the CDR3: TGTGCCAGCAGTGTTTGGGACAGGGAGCCCGGGGAGCTGTTTTTT.

The genes are TRBV28 and TRBJ2-7, with TRBD2 matching over 8 bases. The junction had 13 bases not matched to a gene; V was cut back by 3 bases and J by 6 bases. The CDR3 is 16 amino acids. Germline V gene sequence: CDR1 MDHEN, CDR2 SYDVKM. The CDR3: CASSFLREVLLREQYF. The CDR3 bases are TGTGCCAGCAGTTTTTTGCGGGAGGTCTTATTGCGCGAGCAGTACTTC.

The V call is TRBV10-3, the J call TRBJ1-5, with TRBD1 as a possible D gene (5 bases). The germline CDR1 and CDR2 sequences are ENHRY and SYGVKD. The germline V and J ends were trimmed by 9 bases and 1 base, with 13 bases remaining between them. This CDR3 contains 14 residues. CDR3 DNA: TGTGCCATGGGGCCCGGGGGAAGCAATCAGCCCCAGCATTTT. Translation: CAMGPGGSNQPQHF.

This clone was found once. This chain joins TRBV6-2 or TRBV6-3 and TRBJ1-5; 9 bases line up with TRBD1. Germline CDR1 MNHEY, CDR2 SVGEGT. With V trimmed by 2 bases and J by 4 bases, 9 bases remained unmatched. This CDR3 comprises 17 residues. The CDR3 DNA follows: TGTGCCAGCAGTTACCTTAGTATACAGGGGGCGAATCAGCCCCAGCATTTT. This sequence encodes CASSYLSIQGANQPQHF.

The rearrangement joins TRBV28 to TRBJ2-7, with TRBD1 matching 7 bases. V dropped 8 bases and J dropped 3; count of bases not matched to a gene: 4. In germline, CDR1 is MDHEN, CDR2 SYDVKM. This CDR3 region has 12 residues. The CDR3 protein is CASRQGFYEQYF. The CDR3 nucleotides read TGTGCCAGCCGACAGGGTTTCTACGAGCAGTACTTC. The variable domain in full, completed from reference TRBV28 and TRBJ2-7, reads DVKVTQSSRYLVKRTGEKVFLECVQDMDHENMFWYRQDPGLGLRLIYFSYDVKMKEKGDIPEGYSVSREKKERFSLILESASTNQTSMYLCASRQGFYEQYFGPGTRLTVT.

The rearrangement uses TRBV24-1 and TRBJ2-7, with TRBD1 matching over 11 bases. The CDR3 consists of 14 residues. Germline lookup yields CDR1 KGHDR and CDR2 SFDVKD. Germline trimming cut 6 bases from V and 3 bases from J; bases unmatched to any gene: 3. Here the CDR3 DNA reads TGTGCCACCAGTACCGGGACAGGGGGCTACGAGCAGTACTTC. The encoded protein is CATSTGTGGYEQYF.